This T cell receptor beta chain stems from a study of CD8 T cells in ankylosing spondylitis (dated by TCRdb to about 2017). About the investigation overall: The study profiled T cell receptor beta repertoires in healthy donors and ankylosing spondylitis patients to find disease-linked TCR variants. In total, the full study cohort was made up of 95 to 110 healthy donors and some 26 ankylosing spondylitis patients. Peripheral blood was sampled, and synovial fluid was also collected from ankylosing spondylitis patients.

Sequenced using an Illumina HiSeq 2500. Quantitative 5'-RACE with molecular barcodes was used to prepare TCR beta libraries. In the source study's methods: To identify disease-linked TCR variants, a new computational method was used, one built on a probabilistic model of VDJ rearrangement. The public reads were reprocessed in TCRdb via fastp at Q25 and MiXCR, keeping in-frame beta chains. Here each entry gathers all rows of one CDR3 protein and keeps the most common genes and DNA. The authors' filters were not applied to this entry. The sample has tens of thousands of distinct CDR3 sequences on record, around 26% of them singletons. The top ten constitute roughly three fifths of the sample. Broad study findings and their caveats: In peripheral blood, the disease-linked clones were found at relatively low frequencies and had a CD8+ phenotype. Some of the motif variants had been reported before in the synovial fluid and blood of reactive arthritis patients, a finding that suggests common disease-initiation mechanisms. The disease-linked clones were reported as significantly enriched in matched synovial fluid samples from ankylosing spondylitis patients. Blood from ankylosing spondylitis patients appeared to be characterized by a TCR beta motif composed of eight highly homologous amino acid variants.

This clonotype occurred many times. Which antigen it targets is not known. No much larger clone exists at a distance of one base, and base qualities are not known. The CDR3 numbers 13 residues from cysteine through phenylalanine. CDR3 DNA only is kept here, 39 bases in frame from base 1. Via the germline V gene (reference sequence), CDR1 is SEHNR and CDR2 FQNEAQ. Ends trimmed: V by 5 bases, J by 4 bases; bases unmatched to a gene: 3. What was sequenced was blood, either unsorted or a sorted T cell fraction (not recorded which). The sequence came from a male donor with ankylosing spondylitis or in good health (not recorded which). The V gene is TRBV7-9 and the J gene is TRBJ1-1, with TRBD1 identical over 8 junction bases. The nucleotides are TGTGCCAGCAGCAGAACAGGGGGCACTGAAGCTTTCTTT. This codes for CASSRTGGTEAFF.